These 29 T cell receptor beta chains came from one sample sequenced in a study of tumor-infiltrating lymphocytes in primary liver carcinoma. Starting material for RNA and DNA co-extraction consisted of about 19-32 mg of unsorted bulk tissue. With a constant-region primer, TCR beta cDNA was made from around 530 ng of total RNA. Amplification in three nested multiplex PCR rounds with slightly modified ARM-PCR gave rise to TCR beta libraries. Use of TRBV1-TRBV30 forward primers with a C-beta reverse primer characterized the first two PCR rounds, which lasted nine to eleven cycles each. Each CDR3 protein gets one entry after TCRdb re-called the multiplex PCR reads with MiXCR. The sample carries more than 95,000 distinct CDR3 sequences, 64% recorded once. Sequencing was done on a sample of liver tumor tissue from sampling region 3. Subset here: tumor region T3, left-lateral pole. The receptor set was obtained from a woman aged 55 to 70 with primary liver carcinoma and hepatitis B virus infection.

This clonotype has a handful of counts. This sequence joins TRBV28 and TRBJ2-1, with D tentatively TRBD2 (5 bases). Germline CDR1 is MDHEN and CDR2 is SYDVKM. V was cut by 5 bases and J by 10 bases, with 18 bases left in between. The CDR3 loop spans 14 amino acids. CDR3 DNA sequence: TGTGCCAGCAGTCCCGGGTCCGGGGTAGGGGAGCAGTTCTTC. This gives the protein CASSPGSGVGEQFF.

There are many counts of this clonotype. V and J are TRBV28 and TRBJ2-7, with a tentative D call TRBD1 (6 bases). The CDR3 sequence is 13 residues long. Germline V gives CDR1 MDHEN, CDR2 SYDVKM. With 6 bases removed from V and 3 bases from J, the gap between germline ends came to 12 bases. The CDR3 DNA is TGTGCCAGCAGAAGGGGGTTTGGCTACGAGCAGTACTTC. This translates into CASRRGFGYEQYF.

As regards this clonotype: The junction differs from germline at one of its ends, possibly a read error. This chain uses TRBV12-3 or TRBV12-4 with TRBJ2-7, with unresolved D. This CDR3 region has 13 residues. The CDR3 DNA sequence: TGTGCCAGCAGCCGAACAGAATCCTACGACCAGTACTTC. It encodes CASSRTESYDQYF.

V gene TRBV14 combines with J gene TRBJ2-7; 10 bases match TRBD2. The germline CDR1 and CDR2 sequences are SGHDN and FVKESK. The J segment lost 12 bases and the V segment lost 2 bases, leaving 7 bases of the junction unmatched. The CDR3 length is 13 residues. The CDR3 is CASSQLAGAWRYF. CDR3 nucleotides: TGTGCCAGCAGCCAACTAGCGGGAGCATGGCGGTACTTC.

Comment on this clonotype: Germline is not matched at one junction end, which may reflect a read error. The chain uses TRBV7-6 and TRBJ1-6; unclear D gene. Germline-derived CDR1 and CDR2 are SGHVS and FNYEAQ. The CDR3 covers 18 residues. The CDR3: CASSSQTQTGGINSHLHF. Here the CDR3 DNA reads TGTGCCAGCAGCTCCCAAACCCAAACGGGAGGGATCAATTCACACCTCCACTTT.

Regarding this clonotype: An end of the junction does not agree with germline; a read error may underlie this. V usage is TRBV6-6 and J usage is TRBJ2-2; tentative D call: TRBD2 (5 bases). CDR1 and CDR2 from the germline V gene are MNHNY and SVGAGI (reference sequence). The CDR3 totals 14 residues. CDR3 region: CASSYPSLTGKLFF. The CDR3 region has the DNA TGTGCCAGCAGTTACCCGAGCTTGACCGGGAAGCTGTTTTTT.

This clonotype was seen ten or more times. This rearrangement joins TRBV2 to TRBJ2-3; D is ambiguous. Trimming took off 0 bases at V and 3 bases at J, with 10 bases between the two ends. This CDR3 is built from 15 residues. In germline, CDR1 is SNHLY, CDR2 FYNNEI. CDR3 amino acids: CASSEAVGRTDTQYF. The CDR3 coding sequence is TGTGCCAGCAGTGAAGCGGTTGGCCGGACAGATACGCAGTATTTT.

Only a few counts were recorded for this clonotype. A read error may be the cause here, since a much bigger clone is one base away. The chain has TRBV12-3 or TRBV12-4 and TRBJ2-1, with a weak D call TRBD2 (6 bases). The CDR3 runs 14 residues. Trimming shortened V by 3 bases and J by 6 bases, and 12 bases separated the two germline ends. The CDR3 sequence is CASSLAGRGNEQFF. As DNA, the CDR3 is TGTGCCAGCAGTTTGGCCGGGAGAGGCAATGAGCAGTTCTTC.

The chain recombines TRBV5-1 with TRBJ2-3; D unresolved. Germline V lookup: CDR1 SGHRS, CDR2 YFSETQ. V was cut by 4 bases and J by 2 bases, with 14 bases left in between. CDR3 length equals 15 residues. CDR3 sequence: CASSLFVADTDTQYF. For the CDR3, the DNA is TGCGCCAGCAGCCTCTTCGTTGCGGACACAGATACGCAGTATTTT.

Remarks on this clonotype: Relative to the germline gene, one junction end is altered; a read error may explain this. CDR3 region: CATSDSTSGIQNEQFF. The CDR3 nucleotides read TGTGCTACCAGTGACTCGACTAGCGGAATACAGAATGAACAGTTCTTC. The rearrangement joins TRBV24-1 to TRBJ2-1, with 9 bases aligning to TRBD2. The CDR3 runs 16 residues. From germline, CDR1 is KGHDR and CDR2 SFDVKD.

Of note for this clonotype: Since no conserved phenylalanine or tryptophan closes the CDR3, a read error is the likely cause. The chain uses TRBV6-6 and TRBJ1-4; a weak D match, TRBD1 (5 bases). The length of the CDR3 is 15 residues. Germline V gene data show CDR1 as MNHNY and CDR2 as SVGAGI (reference sequence). As DNA, the CDR3 is TGTGCCGGCAGTTCCCGGGACCTAAACCTGAAAAAACTGTTTTGT. It is translated as CAGSSRDLNLKKLFC.

With regard to this clonotype: Being one base from a much bigger clone, this may be a read error. The V call is TRBV30, the J call TRBJ1-5; a possible D gene is TRBD1 (5 bases). CDR1 is GTSNPN, CDR2 SVGIG, per germline (reference sequence). The CDR3 contains 14 residues. DNA for the CDR3: TGTGCCTGGAGTTTAGGGGCCCCTAATCAGCCCCAGCGTTTT. This sequence encodes CAWSLGAPNQPQRF.

The chain employs TRBV2 and TRBJ1-4; TRBD1 agrees at 10 bases. From germline, CDR1 is SNHLY and CDR2 FYNNEI. The CDR3 consists of 14 residues. Trimming took 8 bases from V and 6 from J; bases not matched to a gene: 6. The CDR3 sequence: CASGDRGTHEKLFF. CDR3 bases: TGTGCCAGCGGGGACAGGGGAACCCATGAAAAACTGTTTTTT.

For this clonotype: In this CDR3 the conserved last residue, phenylalanine or tryptophan, is missing, so a read error is likely. This sequence joins TRBV11-2 and TRBJ2-5; TRBD2 is a possible D gene (5 bases). Germline CDR1 is SGHAT and CDR2 is FQNNGV. The CDR3 contains 16 residues. The CDR3 loop is CASSLWLAEYQETQYY. The CDR3 region has the DNA TGTGCCAGCAGCTTATGGCTAGCAGAGTACCAGGAGACCCAGTACTAC.

A single count supports this clonotype. Here the CDR3 omits its conserved ending phenylalanine or tryptophan, so a read error is the likely source. Because the CDR3's place on the DNA is in doubt, the DNA is left out and the CDR3 is given as listed by TCRdb. The genes are TRBV5-1 and TRBJ2-5; the D call of TRBD2 is as the table states it, not checked on the DNA. The V gene's germline CDR1 is SGHRS and CDR2 YFSETQ. The CDR3 contains 15 residues when both ends are counted. The CDR3 loop reads CASSWLGRRGETRYL.

Concerning this clonotype: The missing conserved phenylalanine or tryptophan at the end of this CDR3 makes a read error likely. The chain is built from TRBV11-2 and TRBJ2-5; D not resolved. Germline-derived CDR1 and CDR2 are SGHAT and FQNNGV. Trimming left V 3 bases short and J 4 bases short, with 9 bases between. This CDR3 has 13 residues. CDR3 bases: TGTGCCAGCAGCTTCGGACCGCTAGAGACCCAGTACCTC. It yields the protein CASSFGPLETQYL.

The chain joins TRBV11-2 to TRBJ2-5, with TRBD1 as a possible D gene (6 bases). Trimming took 1 base from V and 14 from J, leaving 20 bases between them. Germline V gives CDR1 SGHAT, CDR2 FQNNGV. The CDR3 consists of 14 residues. CDR3 DNA sequence: TGTGCCAGCAGCTTAGCGGGCAGGGGAGAGGCCCGATACTTC. Its translation: CASSLAGRGEARYF.

This clonotype was seen many times. The V and J genes are TRBV4-2 and TRBJ2-7; D is possibly TRBD2 (6 bases). The CDR3 sequence is 14 residues long. Trimming took off 4 bases at V and 3 bases at J, with 13 bases between the two ends. Germline V gene data show CDR1 as LGHNA and CDR2 as YNFKEQ. For the CDR3, the DNA is TGTGCCAGCAGCCGGGGGGACTCCAGCTACGAGCAGTACTTC. It yields the protein CASSRGDSSYEQYF.

This clonotype was seen a few times. The chain employs TRBV28 and TRBJ1-2; weak D call: TRBD1 (5 bases). This CDR3 is built from 13 residues. Per germline, CDR1 MDHEN and CDR2 SYDVKM. Trimming took 5 bases from V and 6 from J, leaving 13 bases between them. As DNA, the CDR3 is TGTGCCAGCAGTCGCACAGGTGTCGATGGCTACACCTTC. As protein: CASSRTGVDGYTF.

This clonotype was picked up a small number of times. A much larger clone lies one base from this, so it may be a read error. V is TRBV6-1 and J is TRBJ2-5; 13 nucleotides line up with TRBD2. There are 13 residues in the CDR3. In germline, CDR1 is MNHNS, CDR2 SASEGT. CDR3 amino acids: CASSGLAGETHYF. The CDR3 DNA reads TGTGCCAGCAGCGGACTAGCGGGAGAGACCCATTACTTC.

This clonotype was found a few times. A much larger clone is a single base away; this may be a read error. The V and J genes are TRBV12-3 or TRBV12-4 and TRBJ2-6; no definite D call. This CDR3 comprises 16 residues. V was trimmed by 1 base and J by 0 bases, leaving 7 bases between them. CDR3 sequence reads: CASSLGRFSGANVLTF. In DNA, the CDR3 is TGTGCCAGCAGTTTAGGCAGGTTCTCTGGGGCCAACGTCCTGACTTTC.

Turning to this clonotype: This CDR3 is missing its conserved last phenylalanine or tryptophan, likely due to a read error. This CDR3 is CASSSPGTDQEAQYL. The DNA for the CDR3 is TGTGCCAGCAGCTCGCCCGGGACCGATCAAGAGGCCCAGTACCTC. This chain links TRBV11-1 with TRBJ2-5; D could derive from TRBD1 or TRBD2 (5 bases each). This CDR3 spans 15 amino acids. CDR1 and CDR2 from the germline V gene are SGHAT and FQDESV (reference sequence).

A remark on this clonotype: A read error may produce the germline difference seen at one junction end. This chain connects TRBV6-1 to TRBJ1-2, with no clear D. Per germline, CDR1 MNHNS and CDR2 SASEGT. There are 11 residues in the CDR3. CDR3 DNA: TGTGCCAGCAGAGCCAACTATGGCTGCACCTTT. This translates into CASRANYGCTF.

Of note for this clonotype: One end of the junction fails to match germline, which may point to a read error. This chain links TRBV11-3 with TRBJ2-3, with 8 bases lining up with TRBD2. The CDR3 consists of 14 residues. Germline V gene sequence: CDR1 SGHNT, CDR2 YENEEA. This CDR3 is CACSFRTSTDTHYF. CDR3 sequence (DNA): TGCGCCTGCAGCTTCAGGACTAGCACAGATACGCATTATTTT.

To note about this clonotype: The junction and the germline gene differ at one end; a read error may be behind it. The chain carries TRBV12-3 or TRBV12-4 and TRBJ2-7, with D tentatively TRBD2 (5 bases). The CDR3 is 18 amino acids. CDR3 DNA sequence: TGTGCCAGCATCGGAAGGTATAGCTCGGGGAATCGCGACTACGAGCAGTGCTTC. It specifies CASIGRYSSGNRDYEQCF.

As regards this clonotype: Because it lacks the conserved phenylalanine or tryptophan at the end, this CDR3 is likely a read error. This chain joins TRBV6-6 and TRBJ1-1; D ambiguous. The V end lost 5 bases, the J end lost 1 base, and 14 bases lay between the germline ends. Germline values: CDR1 MNHNY, CDR2 SVGAGI (reference sequence). CDR3 length equals 15 residues. CDR3 in DNA: TGTGCCAGCAGTGAGCCGGGATGGAGGAACACTGAAGCTTTCTAT. As protein: CASSEPGWRNTEAFY.

This clonotype occurred many times. The V and J genes are TRBV12-3 or TRBV12-4 and TRBJ2-7, with 11 nucleotides matching TRBD2. The CDR3 has 14 residues. The V and J ends lost 6 bases and 5 bases, in that order; junction bases with no gene match: 6. The DNA for the CDR3 is TGTGCCAGCAGGATAGCGGGAGGGAGCAACGAGCAGTACTTC. It translates to CASRIAGGSNEQYF.

On this clonotype: This may come from a read error, since a much larger clone is one base off. The chain links TRBV29-1 to TRBJ1-1, with TRBD1 matching over 7 bases. Germline CDR1 is SQVTM and CDR2 is ANQGSEA. This CDR3 comprises 13 residues. The junction had 6 bases not matched to a gene; V was cut back by 7 bases and J by 1 base. As DNA, the CDR3 is TGCAGCGCTAACAGGGGACAGAACACTGAAGCTTTCTTT. Its protein is CSANRGQNTEAFF.

Of note for this clonotype: A much larger clone sits a single nucleotide away, making a read error possible. This CDR3 fails to terminate in the conserved phenylalanine or tryptophan, so it likely reflects a read error. The chain recombines TRBV24-1 with TRBJ2-2, with no clear D. Per the germline V gene, CDR1 is KGHDR and CDR2 is SFDVKD. The germline V and J ends were trimmed by 3 bases and 3 bases, with 4 bases remaining between them. The CDR3 totals 13 residues. CDR3 sequence reads: CATSDPYTGELFY. CDR3 in DNA: TGTGCCACCAGTGATCCCTACACCGGGGAGCTGTTTTAT.